What follows describes a single T cell receptor beta chain. Its antigen is currently unknown. This CDR3 has 13 amino acids. Trimming took off 8 bases at V and 0 bases at J, with 13 bases between the two ends. Germline V gives CDR1 GTSNPN, CDR2 SVGIG (reference sequence). The data belong to a study of cytomegalovirus exposure and HLA in healthy donors. In the study overall: In terms of ancestry, the Caucasian-associated cluster contained roughly four fifths of the approximately 400 genotyped donors. General study results and limits: Available immune exposure information was restricted to CMV serostatus only. For most TCR beta V segments, an earlier analysis put the productive rate at about 90% or about 30% of the time. Usually a TCR sequence was rare, but some public TCRs were found in many donors.

The PCR was carried out with 60 Vbeta primers and 13 Jbeta primers. The method was immunoSEQ multiplex PCR; TCRdb's version includes in-frame clones alone and lacks a portion of them. Found here are some 120,000 clones, roughly 82% of them singletons; the top ten hold about 6%. The clonotype originates from a man younger than 35 in good health and CMV-seropositive. V gene TRBV30 combines with J gene TRBJ1-1; D remains unclear. The sample taken for sequencing was PBMCs. CDR3 coding DNA: TGTGCCAGGGAGGAGCAGTTGAACACTGAAGCTTTCTTT. This translates into CAREEQLNTEAFF.